The sequence of this T cell receptor beta chain was determined in a study of response to subunit inactivated influenza vaccine. Notes on the study in general: The authors offered the suggestion that each seasonal influenza vaccination recruits few new T cells.

In regard to this clonotype: Its target is not known.

The CDR3 length is 14 residues. CDR1 LGHNA and CDR2 YSLEER come from the germline V gene. Trimming cost V 4 bases and J 5 bases; bases outside gene matches: 5. TCRdb ran MiXCR on the RT-PCR reads and lists one entry per CDR3 protein. The table includes approximately 520,000 distinct CDR3 sequences, 25% detected once. This rearrangement joins TRBV4-3 to TRBJ2-7, with 10 bases lining up with TRBD2. The sample in question was CD4+ T cells sorted from PBMCs, obtained around 5 days after vaccination. This TCR came from a man aged 45-60 years who received an inactivated influenza vaccine. CDR3 DNA sequence: TGCGCCAGCAGCCTCACTAGCGGGGCCCACGAGCAGTACTTC. This gives the protein CASSLTSGAHEQYF.